Detailed here is one T cell receptor beta chain. What antigen it recognizes has not been identified. No clone much larger than this one lies a single base away; base qualities are absent. The donors were healthy, HIV-negative adults with no recently reported acute infections or vaccinations. Every donor was a Caucasian adult living in Nashville, Tennessee, USA. CD4+ T cells were enriched through magnetic negative selection, after which naive cells were positively selected on CD45RA and the remaining negative fraction served as the memory subset. Blood was obtained by leukapheresis, after which PBMCs were separated by Ficoll-Histopaque density gradient centrifugation and cryopreserved in liquid nitrogen vapor phase. Purity and quantity of every magnetically sorted T cell population were checked by analytical flow cytometry. Genomic DNA was isolated from each sorted fraction and quantified by UV absorbance on a Nanodrop 2000c.

The data derive from a study of shared clonotypes between healthy human individuals (dated by TCRdb to the early 2020s). Regarding the study in general: A couple of women and three men aged 18 to 49 years were included in the cohort. Different laboratories and diverse techniques were used to prepare libraries and sequence TCR repertoires, to increase sequencing depth and limit assay-specific biases. For each donor, three plates each were used for CD4 naive and CD4 memory, two plates were used for CD8 naive, and one plate was used for CD8 memory. Leukapheresis yielded between about 0.85 and 9.5 billion PBMCs per donor. The study deeply sequenced blood TCR repertoires of five healthy adults to estimate repertoire size and the extent of clonotype sharing between individuals. Points the paper makes about the study in general: Sampling was limited to blood, and TCR repertoires in tissue likely differ from TCR repertoires in blood. Compared with non-shared clonotypes, clonotypes shared by all four sorted-subset donors had higher generation probabilities. Incomplete sequencing was indicated by rarefaction of sorted-subset datasets, despite the large sequencing depth. Roughly 5% of naive CD4, 3.5% of naive CD8, about 2.5% of memory CD4, and 0.35% to 0.5% of memory CD8 clonotypes were shared across a few donors. Pairwise subsampling indicated that sequencing depth was expected to affect the degree of clonotype sharing among donors. Naive subsets generally had larger estimated clonotype richness than memory subsets did. Because the study included a small number of donors, the genetic and exposure-history diversity represented was limited.

TCR CDR3 regions were amplified from genomic DNA by multiplex PCR using the deep immunoSEQ assay. For each cell subset, the extracted genomic DNA was distributed evenly across all wells of several immunoSEQ 96-well plates, and each plate served as one replicate. For sorted subsets, 150 to 250 ng genomic DNA, equal to tens of thousands of T cell genomes, was loaded into each replicate PCR. Purified libraries were measured with a Qubit 3.0 fluorometer, size-checked on a Bioanalyzer 2100, and measured again with the KAPA Library Quantification kit. Each immunoSEQ 96-well plate was sequenced on its own single-read 150-cycle Illumina NextSeq 550 flow cell. Concerning the study's data processing: Because only junctional sequences without quality scores were contained in the immunoSEQ output, filtering matching that applied to full-length reads could not be performed. To assign V/J genes and CDR3, sequences were annotated using PyIR, a Python wrapper for IgBLAST v1.9, with IMGT germline references. Reads were removed for weak V/J assignments (E-value above 1e-6), missing CDR3, stop codons, out-of-frame junctions, or ambiguous translated residues. V3J clonotypes were defined by identical inferred V gene, J gene, and CDR3 amino acid sequence. Percentage overlap between repertoires was computed as shared unique clonotypes divided by the size of the smaller repertoire. RTK rarefaction, the Chao1 estimator, and Recon v2.1 estimates of unobserved clonotypes were used to assess repertoire richness. OLGA was used to compute generation probabilities for all TCRbeta clonotypes that the gDNA method yielded from several donors. In TCRdb, the immuneACCESS table is reduced to in-frame sequences with V and J assigned. These tables do not hold every clone; where another copy was compared, an unresolved V gene accounts for under half, and the others remain unexplained. V and J calls and clone size follow that table, whereas D and trimming were derived from the DNA. This sample lists roughly 2,300,000 clones; roughly 90% were detected once. Clones ranked in the top ten supply around 0.4% of the sample.

Cut back by 4 bases and 0 bases, the V and J ends lie 13 bases apart. Reading from cysteine to phenylalanine, the CDR3 counts 14 amino acids. The read is trimmed to its CDR3 DNA, 42 bases read in frame from base 1. Taken from the germline V gene, the CDR1 and CDR2 loops are SQVTM and ANQGSEA. This chain is built from TRBV29-1 and TRBJ2-7; the D gene is unclear. Source material: naive CD4+ T cells from PBMCs. Explained via the paper, the cell subset or site label denotes: CD45RA+ positively selected. The TCR was taken from a man younger than 30 in good health. Some clones in this sample may be carry-over from other donors' samples. The nucleotide sequence reads TGCAGCGTTGTCCCCGACGGAGACTCCTACGAGCAGTACTTC. Its product reads: CSVVPDGDSYEQYF.